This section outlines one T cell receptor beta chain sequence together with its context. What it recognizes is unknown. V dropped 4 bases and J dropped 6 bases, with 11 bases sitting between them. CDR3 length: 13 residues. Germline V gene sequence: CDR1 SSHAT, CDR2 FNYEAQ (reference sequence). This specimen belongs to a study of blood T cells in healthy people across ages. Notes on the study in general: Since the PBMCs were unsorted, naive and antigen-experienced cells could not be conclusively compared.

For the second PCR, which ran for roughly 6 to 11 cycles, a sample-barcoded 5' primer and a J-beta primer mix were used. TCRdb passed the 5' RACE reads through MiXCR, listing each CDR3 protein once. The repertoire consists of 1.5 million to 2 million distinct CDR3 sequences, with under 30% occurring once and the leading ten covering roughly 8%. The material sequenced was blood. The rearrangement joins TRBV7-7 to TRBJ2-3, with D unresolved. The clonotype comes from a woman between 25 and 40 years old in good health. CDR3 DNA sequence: TGTGCCAGCAGCTCACCCCCGGAGGATACGCAGTATTTT. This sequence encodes CASSSPPEDTQYF.